These 5 T cell receptor beta chains originate from one sample sequenced in a study of cytomegalovirus exposure and HLA in healthy donors. PCR used 60 Vbeta primers and 13 Jbeta primers. The repertoire was sequenced with immunoSEQ multiplex PCR; TCRdb's copy has only in-frame clones and lacks some. The sample has about 130,000 clones, roughly 80% seen once. Sequences were obtained from PBMCs. Receptors were obtained from a man aged 25 to 45 in good health and CMV-seropositive.

This clone was counted between two and nine times. V gene TRBV7-9 combines with J gene TRBJ1-6, with a tentative D call TRBD1 (6 bases). The CDR3 spans 15 residues. Germline CDR1 is SEHNR and CDR2 is FQNEAQ (reference sequence). Trimming took 3 bases from V and 6 from J, leaving 12 bases between them. The CDR3 region is CASSLGQLLNSPLHF. For the CDR3, the DNA is TGTGCCAGCAGCTTGGGACAACTACTTAATTCACCCCTCCACTTT.

V and J are TRBV27 and TRBJ1-4, with a tentative D call TRBD1 (5 bases). Looked up from germline, CDR1 is MNHEY and CDR2 is SMNVEV (reference sequence). Trimming shortened V by 5 bases and J by 4 bases, and 14 bases separated the two germline ends. This CDR3 has 15 amino acids. The CDR3 DNA sequence: TGTGCCAGCAGTCTTACGACAGACAATAATGAAAAACTGTTTTTT. Amino acid sequence: CASSLTTDNNEKLFF.

This sequence joins TRBV7-3 and TRBJ2-5, with TRBD2 as a possible D gene (6 bases). With the DNA end fitting TRBJ2-7 better, the J assignment may be wrong. The CDR3 covers 13 residues. Germline lookup yields CDR1 SGHTA and CDR2 FQGTGA. The CDR3 is CASSLKGGYEQYF. The CDR3 DNA sequence: TGTGCCAGCAGCTTAAAGGGAGGCTACGAGCAGTACTTC.

V usage is TRBV27 and J usage is TRBJ1-5; maybe TRBD1 (5 bases). The V and J ends lost 4 bases and 7 bases respectively, with 20 bases between them. The CDR3 is 16 residues long. In germline, CDR1 is MNHEY, CDR2 SMNVEV (reference sequence). The CDR3 DNA sequence: TGTGCCAGCAGTTCCCTGACGGGGGACTGGGGCCAGCCCCAGCATTTT. This encodes CASSSLTGDWGQPQHF.

The chain recombines TRBV19 with TRBJ2-5; a possible D gene is TRBD2 (5 bases). This CDR3 spans 15 amino acids. Germline V gene lookup returns CDR1 LNHDA and CDR2 SQIVND (reference sequence). Trimming cost V 6 bases and J 3 bases, with 17 bases left between them. The CDR3 protein is CASSSVTDFKETQYF. For the CDR3, the DNA is TGTGCCAGTAGCTCGGTGACGGACTTCAAAGAGACCCAGTACTTC.